This T cell receptor (beta chain) comes out of a study of blood T cell repertoires in COVID-19. Using immunoSEQ multiplex PCR, the repertoire was profiled, and TCRdb retains in-frame clones only, with some absent. The sample consists of about 90,000 clones, 80% to 90% of them appearing once. The germline V gene encodes CDR1 LNHDA and CDR2 SQIVND (reference sequence). The CDR3 is 14 residues long. V gave up 3 bases and J gave up 4 bases; unmatched junction bases: 3. Sequenced: peripheral blood. The TCR sequence derives from a man aged 45-65 years with COVID-19, enrolled during active disease. J is TRBJ2-3 and V is TRBV19; 8 bases are a match to TRBD1. CDR3 DNA sequence: TGTGCCAGTAGTATGGACAGGGTCCCAGATACGCAGTATTTT. Protein product: CASSMDRVPDTQYF.